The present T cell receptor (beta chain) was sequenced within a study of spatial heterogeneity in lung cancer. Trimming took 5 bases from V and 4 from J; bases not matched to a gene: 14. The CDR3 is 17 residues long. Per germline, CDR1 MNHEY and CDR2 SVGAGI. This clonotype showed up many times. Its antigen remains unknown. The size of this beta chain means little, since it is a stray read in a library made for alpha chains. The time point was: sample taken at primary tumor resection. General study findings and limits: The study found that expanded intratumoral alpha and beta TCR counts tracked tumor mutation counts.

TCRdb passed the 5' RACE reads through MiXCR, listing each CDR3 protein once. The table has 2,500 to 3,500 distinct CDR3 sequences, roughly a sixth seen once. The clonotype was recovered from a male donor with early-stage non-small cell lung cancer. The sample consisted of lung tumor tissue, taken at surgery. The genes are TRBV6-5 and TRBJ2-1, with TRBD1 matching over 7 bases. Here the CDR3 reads CASSPTRWTGTYNEQFF. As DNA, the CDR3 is TGTGCCAGCAGTCCTACTCGATGGACAGGAACTTACAATGAGCAGTTCTTC.